This T cell receptor beta chain was profiled in a study of monozygotic twins with inflammatory bowel disease. Every TCR library drew on approximately 3.5 ug of total RNA. cDNA for each sample came from eight separate reactions. TCRdb reprocessed the 5' RACE reads, with one entry per CDR3 protein and no DNA. The sample has some 100,000 distinct CDR3 sequences; the top ten hold about an eighth. Whole-blood total RNA was extracted without T cell sorting. The CDR3 is 18 amino acids. Germline-derived CDR1 and CDR2 are SGHAT and FQDESV (reference sequence). The source is a human donor with ulcerative colitis or Crohn's disease, or a healthy co-twin of an affected twin (not recorded which). The V call is TRBV11-1, the J call TRBJ1-2; TCRdb indicates TRBD1, and absent DNA this call remains unverified. The sequenced sample was blood. The CDR3 loop is CASSLAGSSQGANYGYTF.